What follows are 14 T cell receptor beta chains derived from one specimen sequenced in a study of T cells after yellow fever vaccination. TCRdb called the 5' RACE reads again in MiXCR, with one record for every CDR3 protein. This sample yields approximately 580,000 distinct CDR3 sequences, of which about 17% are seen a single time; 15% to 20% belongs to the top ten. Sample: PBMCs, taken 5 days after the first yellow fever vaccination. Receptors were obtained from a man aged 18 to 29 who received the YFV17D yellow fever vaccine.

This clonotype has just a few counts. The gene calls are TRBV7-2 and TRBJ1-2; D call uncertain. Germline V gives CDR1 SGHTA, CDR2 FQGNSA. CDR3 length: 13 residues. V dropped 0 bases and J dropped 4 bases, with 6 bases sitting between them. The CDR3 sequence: CASSLALIYGYTF. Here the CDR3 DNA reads TGTGCCAGCAGCTTAGCTCTGATCTATGGCTACACCTTC.

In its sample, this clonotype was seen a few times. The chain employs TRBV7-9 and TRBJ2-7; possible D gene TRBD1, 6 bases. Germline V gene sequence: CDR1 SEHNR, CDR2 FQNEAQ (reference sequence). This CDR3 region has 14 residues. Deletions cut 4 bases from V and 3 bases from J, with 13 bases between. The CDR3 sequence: CASSSRQADYEQYF. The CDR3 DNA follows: TGTGCCAGCAGCTCTCGACAGGCTGACTACGAGCAGTACTTC.

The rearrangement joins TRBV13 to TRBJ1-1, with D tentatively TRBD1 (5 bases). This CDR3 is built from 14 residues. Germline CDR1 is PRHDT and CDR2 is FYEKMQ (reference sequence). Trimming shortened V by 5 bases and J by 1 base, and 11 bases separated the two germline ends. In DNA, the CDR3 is TGTGCCAGCAGCCGGACACCGGGGAACACTGAAGCTTTCTTT. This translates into CASSRTPGNTEAFF.

CDR3 coding DNA: TGTGCCAGCTCACCAGTGGCTGGGGCCAACGTCCTGACTTTC. Amino acids: CASSPVAGANVLTF. The chain recombines TRBV18 with TRBJ2-6, with D unresolved. The V and J ends lost 2 bases and 2 bases respectively, with 4 bases between them. CDR1 KGHSH and CDR2 LQKENI come from the germline V gene. The CDR3 sequence is 14 residues long.

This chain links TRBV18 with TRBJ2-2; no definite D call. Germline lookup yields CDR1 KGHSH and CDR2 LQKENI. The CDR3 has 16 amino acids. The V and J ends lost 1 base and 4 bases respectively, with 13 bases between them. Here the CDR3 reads CASSPLGPSGTGELFF. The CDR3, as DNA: TGTGCCAGCTCACCACTGGGCCCGAGTGGCACCGGGGAGCTGTTTTTT.

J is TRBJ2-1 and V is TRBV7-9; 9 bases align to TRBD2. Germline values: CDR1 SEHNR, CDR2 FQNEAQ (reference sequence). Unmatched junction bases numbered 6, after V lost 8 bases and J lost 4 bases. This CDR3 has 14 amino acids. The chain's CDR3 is CASAQTSGYNEQFF. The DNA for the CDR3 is TGTGCCAGCGCCCAGACTAGCGGTTACAATGAGCAGTTCTTC.

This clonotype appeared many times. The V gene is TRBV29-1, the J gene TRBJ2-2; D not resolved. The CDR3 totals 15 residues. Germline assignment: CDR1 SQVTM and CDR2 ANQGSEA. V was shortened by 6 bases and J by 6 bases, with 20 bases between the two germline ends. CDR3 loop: CSVLDSFGIAGELFF. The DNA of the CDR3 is TGCAGCGTATTAGACTCTTTTGGGATTGCCGGGGAGCTGTTTTTT.

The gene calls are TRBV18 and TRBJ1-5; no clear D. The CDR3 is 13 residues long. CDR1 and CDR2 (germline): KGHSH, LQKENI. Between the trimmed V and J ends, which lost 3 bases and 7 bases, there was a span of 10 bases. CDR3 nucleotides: TGTGCCAGCTCACCTTCGAGGGAACAGCCCCAGCATTTT. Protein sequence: CASSPSREQPQHF.

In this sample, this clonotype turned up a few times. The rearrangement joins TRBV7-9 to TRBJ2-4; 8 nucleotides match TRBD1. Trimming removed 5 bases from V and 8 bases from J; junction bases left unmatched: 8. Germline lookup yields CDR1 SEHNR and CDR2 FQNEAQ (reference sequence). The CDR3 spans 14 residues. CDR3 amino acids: CASSTVDRADIQYF. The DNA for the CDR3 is TGTGCCAGCAGCACGGTGGACAGGGCTGACATTCAGTACTTC.

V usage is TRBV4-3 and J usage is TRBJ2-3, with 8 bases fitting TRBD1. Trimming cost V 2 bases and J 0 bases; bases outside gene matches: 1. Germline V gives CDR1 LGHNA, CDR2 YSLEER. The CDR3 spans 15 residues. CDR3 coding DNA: TGCGCCAGCAGCCAACAGGGGGCCAGCACAGATACGCAGTATTTT. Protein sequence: CASSQQGASTDTQYF.

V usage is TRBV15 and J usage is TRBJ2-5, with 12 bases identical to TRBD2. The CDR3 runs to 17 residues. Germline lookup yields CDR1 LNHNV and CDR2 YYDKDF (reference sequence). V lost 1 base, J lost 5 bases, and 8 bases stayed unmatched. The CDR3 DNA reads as TGTGCCACCAGCAGAGGGTCGACTAGCGGGGGTGAGGAGACCCAGTACTTC. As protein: CATSRGSTSGGEETQYF.

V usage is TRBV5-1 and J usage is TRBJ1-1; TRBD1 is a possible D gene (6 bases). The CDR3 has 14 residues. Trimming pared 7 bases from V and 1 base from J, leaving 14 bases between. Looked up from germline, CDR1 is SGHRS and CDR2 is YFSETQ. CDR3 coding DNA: TGCGCCAGCGACCCAGGGGTCCCGAACACTGAAGCTTTCTTT. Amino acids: CASDPGVPNTEAFF.

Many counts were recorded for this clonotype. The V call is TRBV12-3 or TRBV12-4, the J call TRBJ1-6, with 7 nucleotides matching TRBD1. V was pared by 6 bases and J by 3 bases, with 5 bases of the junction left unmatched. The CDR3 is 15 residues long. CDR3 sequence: CASSPGTVYNSPLHF. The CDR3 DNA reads TGTGCCAGCAGCCCCGGGACAGTCTATAATTCACCCCTCCACTTT.

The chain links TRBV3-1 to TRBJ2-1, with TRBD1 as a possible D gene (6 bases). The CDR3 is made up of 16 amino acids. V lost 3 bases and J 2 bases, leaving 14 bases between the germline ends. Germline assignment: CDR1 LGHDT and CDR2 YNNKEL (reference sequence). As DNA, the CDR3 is TGTGCCAGCAGCCATTCCCAGGGGTATCCCTACAATGAGCAGTTCTTC. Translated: CASSHSQGYPYNEQFF.